One sample yielded the 5 T cell receptor beta chains listed below, sequenced in a study of T cells in Graves' hyperthyroidism and ophthalmopathy. There were TCR beta CDR3 regions amplified from RNA transcripts. The HTBI primer set was used in a first-round RT-PCR of the TCR CDR3. TCRdb itself ran the multiplex PCR reads through MiXCR, one entry per CDR3 protein. The sample holds approximately 400,000 distinct CDR3 sequences, around 14% seen once. The sample consisted of blood. The receptors were gathered from a woman aged 18-30 years with Graves' hyperthyroidism.

This clonotype has ten or more counts. This chain connects TRBV14 to TRBJ1-2, with D uncertain. CDR1 and CDR2 from the germline V gene are SGHDN and FVKESK. The V and J ends lost 0 bases and 6 bases respectively, with 11 bases between them. The CDR3 sequence is 14 residues long. In DNA form, the CDR3 reads TGTGCCAGCAGCCAAGATAACGGCCTCAATGGCTACACCTTC. Translated, it gives CASSQDNGLNGYTF. Full variable domain (outside the CDR3, taken from reference TRBV14 and TRBJ1-2): EAGVTQFPSHSVIEKGQTVTLRCDPISGHDNLYWYRRVMGKEIKFLLHFVKESKQDESGMPNNRFLAERTGGTYSTLKVQPAELEDSGVYFCASSQDNGLNGYTFGSGTRLTVV.

The table lists this clonotype with many counts. The chain is built from TRBV12-3 or TRBV12-4 and TRBJ2-2, with TRBD1 matching over 8 bases. The CDR3 has 16 residues. V gave up 10 bases and J gave up 6 bases; unmatched junction bases: 16. In DNA, the CDR3 is TGTGCCATCAACGCCAGGACAGGGACGGTATCCGGGGAGCTGTTTTTT. This sequence encodes CAINARTGTVSGELFF.

V usage is TRBV28 and J usage is TRBJ2-3; 7 bases match TRBD2. The germline V gene has CDR1 MDHEN and CDR2 SYDVKM. The CDR3 loop spans 16 amino acids. Unmatched junction bases numbered 8, after V lost 5 bases and J lost 0 bases. DNA for the CDR3: TGTGCCAGCAGTCCTAGCGGAACCGAAAGCACAGATACGCAGTATTTT. Its translation is CASSPSGTESTDTQYF.

This clonotype was observed at least ten times. The rearrangement uses TRBV10-3 and TRBJ2-5, with D perhaps matching TRBD2 (5 bases). This CDR3 contains 13 residues. CDR1 and CDR2 from the germline V gene are ENHRY and SYGVKD. V lost 0 bases and J lost 7, with 9 bases in between. Here the CDR3 reads CAISESTAGTQYF. The CDR3 nucleotides are TGTGCCATCAGTGAGTCGACGGCGGGGACCCAGTACTTC.

Many counts were recorded for this clonotype. The chain carries TRBV12-3 or TRBV12-4 and TRBJ2-6; no clear D. The CDR3 loop spans 14 amino acids. Trimming removed 3 bases from V and 2 bases from J, with 5 bases in between. CDR3 amino acids: CASSLDAGANVLTF. The CDR3 DNA is TGTGCCAGCAGTTTGGATGCTGGGGCCAACGTCCTGACTTTC.